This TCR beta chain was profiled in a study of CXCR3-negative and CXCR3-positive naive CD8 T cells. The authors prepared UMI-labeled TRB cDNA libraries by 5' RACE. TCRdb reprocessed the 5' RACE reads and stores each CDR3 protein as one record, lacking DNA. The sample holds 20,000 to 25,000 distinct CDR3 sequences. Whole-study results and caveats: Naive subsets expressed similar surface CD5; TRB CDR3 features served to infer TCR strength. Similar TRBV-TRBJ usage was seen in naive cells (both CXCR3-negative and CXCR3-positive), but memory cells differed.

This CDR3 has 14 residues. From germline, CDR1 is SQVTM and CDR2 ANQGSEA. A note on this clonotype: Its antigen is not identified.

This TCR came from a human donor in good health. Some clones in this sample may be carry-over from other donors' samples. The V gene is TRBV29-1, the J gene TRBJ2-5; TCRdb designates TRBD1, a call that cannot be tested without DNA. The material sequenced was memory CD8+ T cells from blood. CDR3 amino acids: CSVDPARGQETQYF.